These 19 T cell receptor beta chains were sequenced from one sample in a study of blood T cells in healthy people across ages (dated by TCRdb to between 2015 and 2017). Library preparation employed 5' RACE. Sequencing was carried out with an Illumina HiSeq 2500. A second PCR of about 6 to 12 cycles was run with a J-beta primer mix and a sample-barcoded 5' primer. TCRdb ran its own pipeline on the public reads, namely fastp trimming at Q25 and MiXCR clone calling, and kept in-frame beta chains. Entries that share a CDR3 protein sequence are merged under the most common genes and DNA. This sample gives approximately 680,000 distinct CDR3 sequences in total; about 30% of them show up just once. The ten largest clones capture roughly 15% of the sample. Sequencing used blood. The receptors stem from an elderly woman in good health. Donor details come from another sample of the same person, matched by shared clones.

This clonotype was observed a few times. The chain joins TRBV5-1 to TRBJ1-4; no firm D call. This CDR3 is built from 13 residues. The V end was cut by 4 bases, the J end by 8 bases, with 12 bases between. Germline loops: CDR1 SGHRS, CDR2 YFSETQ. CDR3 in amino acids: CASSPSRREKLFF. CDR3 DNA: TGCGCCAGCAGCCCCAGCCGGAGAGAAAAACTGTTTTTT. Using reference TRBV5-1 and TRBJ1-4 for the parts outside the CDR3, the full variable domain is KAGVTQTPRYLIKTRGQQVTLSCSPISGHRSVSWYQQTPGQGLQFLFEYFSETQRNKGNFPGRFSGRQFSNSRSEMNVSTLELGDSALYLCASSPSRREKLFFGSGTQLSVL.

The sample holds many counts of this clonotype. The rearrangement uses TRBV4-2 and TRBJ1-1; possible D gene TRBD1, 6 bases. CDR3 length: 14 amino acids. V was pared by 1 base and J by 11 bases, with 17 bases between. The germline gives CDR1 LGHNA, CDR2 YNFKEQ. The CDR3 DNA reads as TGTGCCAGCAGCCAAGGGGGTTGGGGGGCTATGGCTTTCTTT. Translated, it gives CASSQGGWGAMAFF.

This clonotype was detected ten times or more. The rearrangement links TRBV7-2 to TRBJ1-2; TRBD1 might be the D (5 bases). The CDR3 sequence is 17 residues long. Germline loops: CDR1 SGHTA, CDR2 FQGNSA. Trimming pared 1 base from V and 0 bases from J, leaving 15 bases between. For the CDR3, the DNA is TGTGCCAGCAGCTTAGTTAGAAGGGGTACAGCTAACTATGGCTACACCTTC. It codes for CASSLVRRGTANYGYTF.

In DNA form, the CDR3 reads TGCGCCAGCAGTGAGTCAAGGAGGTCTTGGGAGACCCAGTACTTC. Residues: CASSESRRSWETQYF. The genes are TRBV10-2 and TRBJ2-7, with a tentative D call TRBD2 (5 bases). TRBJ2-5 matches the DNA end more closely, so the J call is doubtful. The germline CDR1 and CDR2 sequences are WSHSY and SAAADI. The CDR3 covers 15 residues.

This clonotype was seen more than once but under ten times. A much more abundant neighbour one base away suggests this may be a read error. The chain recombines TRBV20-1 with TRBJ2-5; D perhaps matches TRBD2 (5 bases). The germline gives CDR1 DFQATT, CDR2 SNEGSKA (reference sequence). This CDR3 has 14 amino acids. The germline V and J ends were trimmed by 0 bases and 11 bases, with 19 bases remaining between them. CDR3 sequence reads: CSARDTGSYNEQYF. The CDR3 nucleotides are TGCAGTGCTAGAGATACGGGGAGCTACAATGAGCAGTACTTC.

This clonotype has ten or more counts. The chain has TRBV12-3 or TRBV12-4 and TRBJ2-7, with D possibly matching TRBD1 (5 bases). The V gene lost 2 bases and the J gene lost 6 bases, with 14 bases spanning the gap. The CDR3 contains 14 residues. CDR3 nucleotides: TGTGCCAGCAGTTTATGGGGCCTAAAGGGCGAGCAGTACTTC. The encoded protein is CASSLWGLKGEQYF.

The table lists this clonotype with many counts. This rearrangement joins TRBV7-8 to TRBJ2-1; tentative D call: TRBD1 (6 bases). V was cut by 1 base and J by 9 bases, with 13 bases left in between. CDR1 and CDR2 from the germline V gene are SGHVS and FQNEAQ. This CDR3 is built from 14 residues. The CDR3 DNA sequence: TGTGCCAGCAGCTTAGTCAGGGCAGGGGCTGAGCAGTTCTTC. Amino acid sequence: CASSLVRAGAEQFF.

This clonotype was counted at least ten times. This chain uses TRBV11-3 with TRBJ2-7; possibly TRBD2 for D (6 bases). The V end was cut by 5 bases, the J end by 2 bases, with 13 bases between. CDR1 is SGHNT and CDR2 is YENEEA in the germline V gene. This CDR3 region has 14 residues. The CDR3 loop is CASSPRGSPYEQYF. The DNA of the CDR3 is TGTGCCAGCAGCCCACGGGGGTCCCCCTACGAGCAGTACTTC.

The gene calls are TRBV9 and TRBJ1-6; tentatively, D is TRBD1 (5 bases). Trimming cost V 1 base and J 4 bases, with 15 bases left between them. This CDR3 region has 17 residues. CDR1 is SGDLS and CDR2 is YYNGEE in the germline V gene. This CDR3 reads CASSVPAGRDYNSPLHF. The CDR3 DNA follows: TGTGCCAGCAGCGTACCGGCAGGCAGGGATTATAATTCACCCCTCCACTTT.

The chain combines TRBV7-9 with TRBJ1-4; D is perhaps TRBD1 (5 bases). Trimming took off 6 bases at V and 4 bases at J, with 15 bases between the two ends. This CDR3 has 15 residues. Germline V gene lookup returns CDR1 SEHNR and CDR2 FQNEAQ (reference sequence). The CDR3 loop reads CASSSSRQRNEKLFF. The CDR3 DNA reads TGTGCCAGCAGTTCATCAAGACAGCGTAATGAAAAACTGTTTTTT.

Of note for this clonotype: A much larger clonotype is one base distant, so this may be a read error. V gene TRBV12-3 or TRBV12-4 combines with J gene TRBJ2-1; D might be TRBD1 (6 bases). CDR3 length: 14 residues. Trimming took 6 bases from V and 2 from J, leaving 11 bases between them. The CDR3 coding sequence is TGTGCCAGCAGGCCAGGGGCCCCCTACAATGAGCAGTTCTTC. Translation gives CASRPGAPYNEQFF.

The rearrangement uses TRBV20-1 and TRBJ1-4; possibly TRBD1 for D (6 bases). Germline V CDR1 and CDR2: DFQATT, SNEGSKA (reference sequence). This CDR3 is 16 amino acids long. Deletions cut 1 base from V and 8 bases from J, with 20 bases between. CDR3 DNA: TGCAGTGCTAGAGTCAGGGATCACAGGGCCGGCGAAAAACTGTTTTTT. This encodes CSARVRDHRAGEKLFF.

The sample holds a few counts of this clonotype. V usage is TRBV28 and J usage is TRBJ2-7; D not resolved. CDR3 size: 13 residues. Germline V gives CDR1 MDHEN, CDR2 SYDVKM. The germline V and J ends were trimmed by 3 bases and 2 bases, with 8 bases remaining between them. The CDR3 sequence: CASSLAQPYEQYF. The DNA for the CDR3 is TGTGCCAGCAGTTTGGCCCAGCCCTACGAGCAGTACTTC.

The chain employs TRBV29-1 and TRBJ2-1, with TRBD2 matching 8 bases. V dropped 8 bases and J dropped 7; count of bases not matched to a gene: 19. From germline, CDR1 is SQVTM and CDR2 ANQGSEA. The CDR3 is 16 residues long. The CDR3 protein is CSFGGAGGGLRNEQFF. CDR3 sequence (DNA): TGCAGCTTCGGGGGGGCGGGAGGAGGGTTGAGGAATGAGCAGTTCTTC.

This clonotype was seen only a few times. V is TRBV7-8 and J is TRBJ1-2; no clear D gene. V was clipped by 0 bases and J by 8 bases, with 13 bases between them. The CDR3 has 14 amino acids. CDR1 and CDR2 (germline): SGHVS, FQNEAQ. CDR3 bases: TGTGCCAGCAGCTTAGCAGCGGGCGTGGGAGGCTACACCTTC. Its translation: CASSLAAGVGGYTF.

About this clonotype itself: A much bigger clone sits one base away, suggesting this may be a read error. CDR3 nucleotides: TGTGCCAGCAGTGAAATTGGGGAGAACACTGAAGCTTTCTTT. Translated: CASSEIGENTEAFF. The rearrangement uses TRBV6-1 and TRBJ1-1; D gene uncertain. Germline lookup yields CDR1 MNHNS and CDR2 SASEGT. CDR3 length: 14 amino acids. The ends were cut back, 2 bases at V and 1 base at J, with 8 bases in the middle.

The count of this clonotype is one. The V call is TRBV20-1, the J call TRBJ1-6, with 9 positions matching TRBD1. Germline loops: CDR1 DFQATT, CDR2 SNEGSKA (reference sequence). V was clipped by 6 bases and J by 6 bases; unmatched bases: 9. The CDR3 length is 15 residues. CDR3 DNA: TGCAGTGCGACGACAGGGGGATTTGGTAATTCACCCCTCCACTTT. This sequence encodes CSATTGGFGNSPLHF.

This sequence joins TRBV7-6 and TRBJ2-3, with D unresolved. Germline CDR1 SGHVS, CDR2 FNYEAQ. V was cut by 1 base and J by 2 bases, with 7 bases left in between. CDR3 size: 14 residues. In DNA, the CDR3 is TGTGCCAGCAGCTTAGAAGGCTACACAGATACGCAGTATTTT. Translation: CASSLEGYTDTQYF.

This clonotype was detected many times. The rearrangement joins TRBV7-8 to TRBJ2-7; 7 nucleotides align to TRBD1. Germline trimming cut 5 bases from V and 3 bases from J; bases unmatched to any gene: 13. The CDR3 loop spans 16 amino acids. Germline V gene data show CDR1 as SGHVS and CDR2 as FQNEAQ. The CDR3, as DNA: TGTGCCAGCAGCACCCGTACAGGGGTTAGTCTCTACGAGCAGTACTTC. Encoded protein: CASSTRTGVSLYEQYF.